These 2 T cell receptor beta chains share one sample of origin, sequenced in a study of T cell responses to AZD1222 COVID-19 vaccine. Repertoires were generated with immunoSEQ multiplex PCR, while TCRdb's copy carries only in-frame clones and drops some. The table has roughly 40,000 clones, 80% to 90% seen once; the top ten hold around a quarter. The sequenced sample was peripheral blood, obtained 28 days after the second dose of the MenACWY control vaccine. The receptors shown here come from an adult who received the MenACWY meningococcal vaccine as a control.

The chain carries TRBV5-1 and TRBJ1-2; unclear D gene. The CDR3 length is 14 residues. Trimming left V 2 bases short and J 7 bases short, with 15 bases between. Per germline, CDR1 SGHRS and CDR2 YFSETQ. The CDR3 DNA follows: TGCGCCAGCAGCTTAAGGGTGACCGGGAGTGGCTACACCTTC. Its protein is CASSLRVTGSGYTF.

This clone appeared a single time. The chain is built from TRBV5-1 and TRBJ2-2; no clear D gene. V was trimmed by 2 bases and J by 2 bases, leaving 1 base between them. This CDR3 spans 12 amino acids. Germline loops: CDR1 SGHRS, CDR2 YFSETQ. The CDR3 sequence is CASSFNTGELFF. DNA of the CDR3: TGCGCCAGCAGCTTTAACACCGGGGAGCTGTTTTTT.